Sequencing of this TCR beta chain was carried out in a study of glioma-infiltrating T cells after dendritic cell vaccination. Turning to the study itself: Treatment, given 2003 to 2012, was autologous tumor lysate-pulsed dendritic cell vaccination. Findings of the study overall: Patients with more pretreatment TILs had longer time to progression and survival.

In the case of this clone: The antigen remains unidentified.

The protocol was immunoSEQ multiplex PCR, while the TCRdb copy is restricted to in-frame clones and leaves out a portion. The top ten hold more than 9% of the sample, which has about 65,000 clones, about nine tenths seen once. Specified time point: after dendritic cell vaccination, including at tumor progression/relapse. Only patients with spare fresh-frozen tumor and over two years of follow-up were included. Germline assignment: CDR1 SGDLS and CDR2 YYNGEE. The CDR3 contains 13 residues. V was clipped by 6 bases and J by 8 bases, with 15 bases between them. Material: blood, obtained after dendritic cell vaccination. This receptor was obtained from a human donor with glioblastoma. The gene calls are TRBV9 and TRBJ2-1, with D maybe TRBD2 (6 bases). The CDR3 DNA reads TGTGCCAGCACGCCTGTCCCGGGGGATGAGCAGTTCTTC. This translates into CASTPVPGDEQFF. Drawing the rest from reference TRBV9 and TRBJ2-1, the complete variable domain is DSGVTQTPKHLITATGQRVTLRCSPRSGDLSVYWYQQSLDQGLQFLIQYYNGEERAKGNILERFSAQQFPDLHSELNLSSLELGDSALYFCASTPVPGDEQFFGPGTRLTVL.